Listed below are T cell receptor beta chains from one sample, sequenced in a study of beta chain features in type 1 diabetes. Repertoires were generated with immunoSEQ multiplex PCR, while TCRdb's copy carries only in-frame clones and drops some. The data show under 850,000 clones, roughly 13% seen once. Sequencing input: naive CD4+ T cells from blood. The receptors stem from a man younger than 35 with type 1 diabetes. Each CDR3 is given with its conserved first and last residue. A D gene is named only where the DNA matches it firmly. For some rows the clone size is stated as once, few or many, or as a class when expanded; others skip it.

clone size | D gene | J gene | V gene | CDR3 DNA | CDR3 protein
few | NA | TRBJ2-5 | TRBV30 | TGTGCCTGGATCAGGGCAACGGGACTGTCTCAGACCCAGTACTTC | CAWIRATGLSQTQYF
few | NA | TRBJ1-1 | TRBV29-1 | TGCAGCGTCGCCGTGAGGGCGAACACTGAAGCTTTCTTT | CSVAVRANTEAFF
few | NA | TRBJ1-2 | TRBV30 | TGTGCCTGGAGTTCCGGCCAGGGGAGGACCTTC | CAWSSGQGRTF
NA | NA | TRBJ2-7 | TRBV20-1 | TGCATCCTCGGTAGGGGCGAGCAGTACTTC | CILGRGEQYF
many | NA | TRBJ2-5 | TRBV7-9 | TGTGCCAGCAGCTTACAAGAGACCCAGTACTTC | CASSLQETQYF
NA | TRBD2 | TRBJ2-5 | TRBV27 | TGTGCCAGCAGTTTAAAGGGTAGCGGGAGCCCCCGGACCCAGTACTTC | CASSLKGSGSPRTQYF
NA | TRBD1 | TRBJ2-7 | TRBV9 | TGTGCCAGCAGCTTAAGGCCCCGGGACAGCTCACTCTCCTACGAGCAGTACTTC | CASSLRPRDSSLSYEQYF
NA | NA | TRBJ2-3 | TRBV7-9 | TGTGCCAGCAGCAACGCTGGGTCAGATACGCAGTATTTT | CASSNAGSDTQYF
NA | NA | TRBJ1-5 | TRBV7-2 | TGTGCCAGCAGCTCCGCCTATGGTCAGCCCCAGCATTTT | CASSSAYGQPQHF
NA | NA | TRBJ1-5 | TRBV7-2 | TGTGCCAGCAGCCTCTCGGGGGGCAATCAGCCCCAGCATTTT | CASSLSGGNQPQHF
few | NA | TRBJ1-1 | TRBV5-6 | TGTGCCAGCAGCCCTTCTGGGGCAGGGAACACTGAAGCTTTCTTT | CASSPSGAGNTEAFF
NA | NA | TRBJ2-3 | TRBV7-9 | TGTGCCAGCAGCTTTAAGGATACGCAGTATTTT | CASSFKDTQYF
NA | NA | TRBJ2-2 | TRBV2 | TGTGCCAGCAGTGAAGCGCCTCGGGGATCAATGAACACCGGGGAGCTGTTTTTT | CASSEAPRGSMNTGELFF
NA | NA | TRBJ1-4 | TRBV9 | TGTGCCAGCAGCGGCTCGGGAGAGTCCCTGGAAAAACTGTTTTTT | CASSGSGESLEKLFF
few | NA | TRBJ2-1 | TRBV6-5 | TGTGCCAGCAGTACTCGGGACGGCTACAATGAGCAGTTCTTC | CASSTRDGYNEQFF
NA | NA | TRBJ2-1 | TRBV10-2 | TGCGCCAGCAAGCAGGGGGGGGCCTATAGCAATGAGCAGTTCTTC | CASKQGGAYSNEQFF
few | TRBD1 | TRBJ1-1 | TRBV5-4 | TGTGCCAGCAGCCTGGGAGCAGGGGGGCGGAACACTGAAGCTTTCTTT | CASSLGAGGRNTEAFF
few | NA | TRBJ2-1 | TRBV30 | TGTGCCTGGAGTCACAATGAGCAGTTCTTC | CAWSHNEQFF
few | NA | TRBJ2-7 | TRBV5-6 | TGTGCCAGCAGCTTGGGCGGCGGCTCCTACGAGCAGTACTTC | CASSLGGGSYEQYF
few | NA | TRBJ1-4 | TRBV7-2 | TGTGCCAGCAGCTCGGGACCATTGGCCCTAAATGAAAAACTGTTTTTT | CASSSGPLALNEKLFF
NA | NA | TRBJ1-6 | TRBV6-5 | TGTGCCAGCAGTTACGGGGGCAAGGGGTCACCCCTCCACTTT | CASSYGGKGSPLHF
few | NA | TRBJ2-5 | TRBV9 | TGTGCCAGCAGCGCGAGGGTCGGGGAGACCCAGTACTTC | CASSARVGETQYF
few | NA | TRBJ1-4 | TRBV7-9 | TGTGCCAGCAGCCCTAGGCTGCGACGGGAGAATGAAAAACTGTTTTTT | CASSPRLRRENEKLFF
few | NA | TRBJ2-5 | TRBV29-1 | TGCAGCGCCGGCCGCGGCGGCCTCCAAGAGACCCAGTACTTC | CSAGRGGLQETQYF
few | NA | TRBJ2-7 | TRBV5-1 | TGCGCCAGCAGACTTACAGGGTCCAACGAGCAGTACTTC | CASRLTGSNEQYF
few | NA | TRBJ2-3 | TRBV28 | TGTGCCAGCAGTTTGGGTAGGGTAGATACGCAGTATTTT | CASSLGRVDTQYF
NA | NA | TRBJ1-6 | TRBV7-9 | TGTGCCAGCAGCTTAGGGCCGATTAATTCACCCCTCCACTTT | CASSLGPINSPLHF
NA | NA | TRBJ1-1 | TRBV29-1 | TGCAGCGTGCACCGGACCGAAGCTGAAGCTTTCTTT | CSVHRTEAEAFF
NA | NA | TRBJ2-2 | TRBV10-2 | TGCGCCACCAGGCGGGGAGATAGGGACACCGGGGAGCTGTTTTTT | CATRRGDRDTGELFF
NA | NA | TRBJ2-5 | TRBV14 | TGTGCCAGCAGCTTCATAGCGGGGGACAGGGAGACCCAGTACTTC | CASSFIAGDRETQYF
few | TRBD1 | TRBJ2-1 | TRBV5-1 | TGCGCCAGCAGTTCAGGGGGCTTGGACAATGAGCAGTTCTTC | CASSSGGLDNEQFF
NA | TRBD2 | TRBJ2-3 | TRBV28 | TGTGCCAGCAGTTTACCCGGGGAGGGTAGCACAGATACGCAGTATTTT | CASSLPGEGSTDTQYF
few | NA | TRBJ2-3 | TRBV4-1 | TGCGCCAGCAGCCAAGATCTCGCGACAGATACGCAGTATTTT | CASSQDLATDTQYF
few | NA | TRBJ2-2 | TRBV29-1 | TGCAGCGCACAGGGCTCTTCGAACACCGGGGAGCTGTTTTTT | CSAQGSSNTGELFF
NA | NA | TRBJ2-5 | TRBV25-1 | TGTGCCAGCAGTGCGCCCCACGGGTCCCAAGAGACCCAGTACTTC | CASSAPHGSQETQYF
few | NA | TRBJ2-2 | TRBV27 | TGTGCCAGCAGTCGCCTGAGGGGGGCAGACGGGGAGCTGTTTTTT | CASSRLRGADGELFF
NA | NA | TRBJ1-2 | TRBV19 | TGTGCCAGTAGTATAGATGGCGGGAACTATGGCTACACCTTC | CASSIDGGNYGYTF
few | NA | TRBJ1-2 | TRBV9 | TGTGCCAGCAGCGTAGGGGCAACTGCCATCACCTATGGCTACACCTTC | CASSVGATAITYGYTF
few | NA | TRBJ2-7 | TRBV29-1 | TGCAGCGTCAAGGAACAGGGGGGGCCCTACGAGCAGTACTTC | CSVKEQGGPYEQYF
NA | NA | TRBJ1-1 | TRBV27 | TGTGCCAGCATGTCAAAGAACACTGAAGCTTTCTTT | CASMSKNTEAFF
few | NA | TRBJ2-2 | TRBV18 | TGTGCCAGCTCACCGCGGGTGGACACCGGGGAGCTGTTTTTT | CASSPRVDTGELFF
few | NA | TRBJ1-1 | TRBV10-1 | TGCGCCAGCAGTGTCCAATTGAACACTGAAGCTTTCTTT | CASSVQLNTEAFF
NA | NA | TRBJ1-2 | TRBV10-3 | TGTGCCATCAGTGACCCACTGTTGACGGCCTATGGCTACACCTTC | CAISDPLLTAYGYTF
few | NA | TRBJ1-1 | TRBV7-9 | TGTGCCAGCAGCTCACAGGCCCCGAGGACTGAAGCTTTCTTT | CASSSQAPRTEAFF
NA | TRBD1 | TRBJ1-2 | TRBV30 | TGTGCCTGGTGGGGACAGGACTATGGCTACACCTTC | CAWWGQDYGYTF
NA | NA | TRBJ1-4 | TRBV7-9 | TGTGCCAGCAGCTTAGTCGGAGTCACCGCGAGGGATGAAAAACTGTTTTTT | CASSLVGVTARDEKLFF
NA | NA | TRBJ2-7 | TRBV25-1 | TGTGCCAGCAGTAACCCCATGAACCCTTTCTACGAGCAGTACTTC | CASSNPMNPFYEQYF
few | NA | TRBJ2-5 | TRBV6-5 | TGTGCCAGCAGTTATGTCGGAGAGACCCAGTACTTC | CASSYVGETQYF
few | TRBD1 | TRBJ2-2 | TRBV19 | TGTGCCAGTAGTCTCATCCGGGACAGGGACGGCGGGGAGCTGTTTTTT | CASSLIRDRDGGELFF
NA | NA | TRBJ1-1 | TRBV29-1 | TGCAGCGTTGGCCAGGGCAGGACTGAAGCTTTCTTT | CSVGQGRTEAFF
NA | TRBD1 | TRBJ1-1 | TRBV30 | TGTGCCTGGAACCGGGACAGCACTGAAGCTTTCTTT | CAWNRDSTEAFF
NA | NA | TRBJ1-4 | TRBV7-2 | TGTGCCAGCAGCCCGCGACAGGCAACTAATGAAAAACTGTTTTTT | CASSPRQATNEKLFF
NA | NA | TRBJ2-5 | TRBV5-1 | TGCGCCAGCAGCTTGGGAACTACTCAAGAGACCCAGTACTTC | CASSLGTTQETQYF
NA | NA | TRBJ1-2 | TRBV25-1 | TGTGCCAGCGGAGCTCTTGTGGACAGTGTAGGTGGCTACACCTTC | CASGALVDSVGGYTF
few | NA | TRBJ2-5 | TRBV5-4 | TGTGCCAGCAGTTTGAACAGGCAAGAGACCCAGTACTTC | CASSLNRQETQYF
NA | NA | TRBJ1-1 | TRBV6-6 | TGTGCCAGCAGTAAAAGACAGCCTGAGAACACTGAAGCTTTCTTT | CASSKRQPENTEAFF
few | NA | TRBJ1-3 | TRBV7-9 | TGTGCCAGCAGCTTAAGGGCAACCGGAAACACCATATATTTT | CASSLRATGNTIYF
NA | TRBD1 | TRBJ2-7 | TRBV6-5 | TGTGCCAGCAACCAACCCGGGACAGGGGACTACGAGCAGTACTTC | CASNQPGTGDYEQYF
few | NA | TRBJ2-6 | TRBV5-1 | TGCGCCAGCAGCTTGGAATGGGGCTCTGGGGCCAACGTCCTGACTTTC | CASSLEWGSGANVLTF
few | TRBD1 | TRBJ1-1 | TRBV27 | TGTGCCAGCAGTTCGGCCCGGACAGGGGCGAACACTGAAGCTTTCTTT | CASSSARTGANTEAFF